These 5 T cell receptor beta chains were all obtained from the same sample, sequenced in a study of T cell repertoires in cytomegalovirus infection (dated by TCRdb to 2018 to 2020). The reads were generated on an Illumina HiSeq 1500. TCRdb applied fastp at Q25 and MiXCR to the public reads, then kept only in-frame beta chains. Rows are combined by CDR3 protein, so each entry shows the most common genes and DNA. Present in this sample are 150,000 to 200,000 distinct CDR3 sequences, roughly 19% of which were seen just once. About 3% of the sample rests with the top ten. The sample comprised PBMCs. The source is a human donor in good health (CMV status not recorded). Some clones in this sample may be carry-over from other donors' samples.

This clonotype was observed a handful of times. The chain has TRBV5-1 and TRBJ2-1; D is possibly TRBD1 (7 bases). From germline, CDR1 is SGHRS and CDR2 YFSETQ. V shed 4 bases and J shed 3 bases, with 14 bases lying between them. This CDR3 comprises 15 residues. The CDR3 spells CASSGGTAVYNEQFF. For the CDR3, the DNA is TGCGCCAGCAGCGGCGGGACAGCAGTCTACAATGAGCAGTTCTTC.

This clonotype was recorded at least ten times. The J gene is TRBJ2-5, the V gene TRBV7-7; the match to TRBD1 covers 7 bases. Germline V gene sequence: CDR1 SSHAT, CDR2 FNYEAQ (reference sequence). The CDR3 sequence is 14 residues long. V was pared by 4 bases and J by 4 bases, with 6 bases of the junction left unmatched. The DNA for the CDR3 is TGTGCCAGCAGCTCGACAGGGCTTGGAGAGACCCAGTACTTC. The encoded protein is CASSSTGLGETQYF.

This clonotype was picked up many times. The V gene is TRBV20-1, the J gene TRBJ2-2; TRBD2 matches at 7 bases. The CDR3 has 16 residues. Looked up from germline, CDR1 is DFQATT and CDR2 is SNEGSKA (reference sequence). V shed 5 bases and J 6 bases; nucleotides not matched to a gene: 15. The CDR3 DNA reads TGCAGTGCTTTAGACGTTGTGGGAGGGCCCGCCGGGGAGCTGTTTTTT. Translation: CSALDVVGGPAGELFF.

This clonotype was seen a handful of times. The chain carries TRBV12-3 or TRBV12-4 and TRBJ2-1; TRBD2 aligns across 9 bases. J gave up 6 bases and V 0 bases, and 9 bases lay outside the gene matches. The CDR3 runs to 17 residues. The CDR3 loop is CASSLARTGTSSNEQFF. CDR3 nucleotides: TGTGCCAGCAGTTTAGCCCGGACGGGGACTAGCAGCAATGAGCAGTTCTTC.

In its sample, this clonotype was seen a few times. The rearrangement links TRBV6-2 or TRBV6-3 to TRBJ2-1, with D possibly TRBD2 on 5 matching bases. V lost 6 bases and J lost 8, with 23 bases in between. This CDR3 comprises 16 residues. CDR1 is MNHEY, CDR2 SVGEGT, per germline. CDR3 loop: CASSPIAGGRAHEQFF. The CDR3 DNA sequence: TGTGCCAGCAGCCCAATCGCCGGCGGGCGGGCGCATGAGCAGTTCTTC.